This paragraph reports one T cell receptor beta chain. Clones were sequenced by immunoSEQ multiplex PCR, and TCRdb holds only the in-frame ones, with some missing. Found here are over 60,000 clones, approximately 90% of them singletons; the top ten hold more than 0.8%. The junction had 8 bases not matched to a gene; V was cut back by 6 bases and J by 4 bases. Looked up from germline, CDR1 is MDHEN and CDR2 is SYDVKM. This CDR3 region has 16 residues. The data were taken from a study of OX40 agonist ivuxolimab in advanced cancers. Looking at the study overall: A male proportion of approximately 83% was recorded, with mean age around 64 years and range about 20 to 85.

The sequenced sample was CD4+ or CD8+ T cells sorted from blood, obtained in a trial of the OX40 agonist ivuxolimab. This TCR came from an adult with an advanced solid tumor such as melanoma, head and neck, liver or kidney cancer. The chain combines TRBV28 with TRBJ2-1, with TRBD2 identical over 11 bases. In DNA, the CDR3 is TGTGCCAGCAGGATCACTAGCGGGGGTGCTTACAATGAGCAGTTCTTC. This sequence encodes CASRITSGGAYNEQFF.